Below, 8 T cell receptor beta chains from the same sample are listed, as sequenced in a study of metastatic and nonmetastatic thyroid tumors. TCRdb re-clonotyped the PCR reads via MiXCR. The sample shows roughly 15,000 clones, under 30% of them seen only once. Every patient underwent thyroid surgery untreated. Sequenced: tumor tissue. Receptors were obtained from a female donor with papillary thyroid cancer or a benign thyroid nodule (not recorded which). Some clones in this sample may be carry-over from other donors' samples.

This clone was counted at least ten times. The CDR3 loop is CASSHRGRDEQYF. The CDR3 DNA is TGTGCCAGCAGCCACAGGGGGCGTGACGAGCAGTACTTC. The chain couples TRBV14 to TRBJ2-7; 8 bases agree with TRBD1. The CDR3 is 13 residues long. Trimming cost V 3 bases and J 5 bases; bases outside gene matches: 3. The germline CDR1 and CDR2 sequences are SGHDN and FVKESK.

Many counts were recorded for this clone. The rearrangement uses TRBV6-6 and TRBJ1-2; D remains ambiguous. Germline V CDR1 and CDR2: MNHNY, SVGAGI (reference sequence). Between the trimmed V and J ends, which lost 0 bases and 0 bases, there was a span of 11 bases. The CDR3 has 16 amino acids. The CDR3 DNA sequence: TGTGCCAGCAGTTACTCGTATTCCGGGGCTAACTATGGCTACACCTTC. Translating gives CASSYSYSGANYGYTF.

The sample holds many counts of this clone. V usage is TRBV4-2 and J usage is TRBJ2-5; 8 positions match TRBD2. The CDR3 sequence is 16 residues long. Germline CDR1 reads LGHNA; CDR2 reads YNFKEQ. The trim removed 1 base at V and 2 bases at J, leaving 6 bases unmatched. In DNA form, the CDR3 reads TGTGCCAGCAGCCAAGGGGGGCGGGGGGCTCAAGAGACCCAGTACTTC. It translates to CASSQGGRGAQETQYF.

This clone has a count of ten or more. The V gene is TRBV5-6, the J gene TRBJ1-3; D is uncertain. From germline, CDR1 is SGHDT and CDR2 YYEEEE. V shed 4 bases and J shed 2 bases, with 10 bases lying between them. CDR3 length: 14 residues. The CDR3 sequence: CASSIKGAGNTIYF. The CDR3 bases are TGTGCCAGCAGCATAAAGGGAGCTGGAAACACCATATATTTT.

At least ten counts were recorded for this clone. This chain joins TRBV7-9 and TRBJ2-5; D ambiguous. Trimming removed 5 bases at V and 5 bases at J, with 12 bases between. The CDR3 length is 13 residues. The germline V gene has CDR1 SEHNR and CDR2 FQNEAQ (reference sequence). The CDR3 reads CASSDGPMETQYF. The CDR3 coding sequence is TGTGCCAGCAGCGACGGACCTATGGAGACCCAGTACTTC.

This clone turned up a few times. At one of its ends the junction is not consistent with the germline gene, which may arise from a read error. The chain has TRBV28 and TRBJ2-3; perhaps TRBD2 as D (6 bases). This CDR3 is 15 amino acids long. Germline V gene data show CDR1 as MDHEN and CDR2 as SYDVKM. The CDR3 bases are TGTGCCAGCGAATGCGGGCCTACTAGCACATATACGCAGTATTTT. Protein product: CASECGPTSTYTQYF.

This clone has a count of ten or more. The V call is TRBV7-6, the J call TRBJ1-4; no clear D gene. Germline V gene lookup returns CDR1 SGHVS and CDR2 FNYEAQ. The ends were cut back, 0 bases at V and 1 base at J, with 3 bases in the middle. The CDR3 covers 14 residues. This chain's CDR3 is CASSLAKTNEKLFF. The CDR3 nucleotides read TGTGCCAGCAGCTTAGCAAAAACTAATGAAAAACTGTTTTTT.

The V and J genes are TRBV3-1 and TRBJ2-2, with unresolved D. Trimming took 1 base from V and 7 from J, leaving 13 bases between them. The CDR3 runs 15 residues. CDR1 and CDR2 from the germline V gene are LGHDT and YNNKEL (reference sequence). This CDR3 is CASSQGFGWVGELFF. CDR3 in DNA: TGTGCCAGCAGCCAAGGGTTTGGCTGGGTCGGGGAGCTGTTTTTT.